These 23 T cell receptor beta chains originate from one sample sequenced in a study of CD8+CD57+ T cells in acquired aplastic anemia. Genomic DNA provided the template from which TCR beta VDJ and CDR3 profiles were obtained. MiXCR, applied by TCRdb to the reads, yields one record per CDR3 protein. The data hold about 420,000 distinct CDR3 sequences, with roughly 68% observed a single time. Sequenced input: sorted CD4+, CD8+, or CD8+CD57+ T cells (not recorded which) from PBMCs. The source is a human donor in good health, serving as a control.

The chain combines TRBV7-9 with TRBJ1-2; D gene uncertain. Germline V gene lookup returns CDR1 SEHNR and CDR2 FQNEAQ (reference sequence). The CDR3 contains 15 residues. V was clipped by 1 base and J by 13 bases, with 22 bases between them. The CDR3 DNA is TGTGCCAGCAGCTTAGTAAGGAGTGAGCACTACACCTTCACCTTC. This gives the protein CASSLVRSEHYTFTF.

The rearrangement uses TRBV20-1 and TRBJ1-2; D call uncertain. Looked up from germline, CDR1 is DFQATT and CDR2 is SNEGSKA (reference sequence). Trimming removed 3 bases from V and 0 bases from J, with 11 bases in between. The CDR3 has 14 residues. The CDR3 DNA is TGCAGTGCTAGGCCGGTGGCAGCTAACTATGGCTACACCTTC. Protein product: CSARPVAANYGYTF.

The sample holds many counts of this clonotype. The rearrangement uses TRBV30 and TRBJ2-5, with D perhaps being TRBD1 or TRBD2 (6 bases each). The CDR3 extends over 12 amino acids. The V end was cut by 4 bases, the J end by 5 bases, with 11 bases between. CDR1 is GTSNPN, CDR2 SVGIG, per germline (reference sequence). The CDR3, as DNA: TGTGCCTGGAATTCCGGGGGCGAGACCCAGTACTTC. It encodes CAWNSGGETQYF.

This clonotype was detected many times. The chain carries TRBV29-1 and TRBJ2-7; no definite D call. Per germline, CDR1 SQVTM and CDR2 ANQGSEA. CDR3 length: 11 amino acids. Between the trimmed V and J ends, which lost 1 base and 8 bases, there was a span of 9 bases. The CDR3 DNA sequence: TGCAGCGTTGAAGGGACGGAAAAGCAGTACTTC. It is translated as CSVEGTEKQYF.

Remarks on this clonotype: Likely a read error: the CDR3 ends without its conserved phenylalanine or tryptophan. It is unclear where the CDR3 begins or ends on the DNA, so no DNA is shown, and the CDR3 is as TCRdb lists it. CDR3 loop: CASRDRTHPSTLG. This chain joins TRBV7-8 and TRBJ1-1. Germline CDR1 reads SGHVS; CDR2 reads FQNEAQ. Inclusive of both ends, the CDR3 amounts to 13 amino acids.

This chain joins TRBV5-1 and TRBJ2-7; 8 bases fit TRBD1. The CDR3 loop spans 13 amino acids. Germline V gene lookup returns CDR1 SGHRS and CDR2 YFSETQ. The ends lost 4 bases at V and 6 bases at J; junction bases unmatched: 6. The CDR3 region is CASSPTGGCEQYF. For the CDR3, the DNA is TGCGCCAGCAGCCCCACAGGGGGGTGCGAGCAGTACTTC.

The chain joins TRBV7-9 to TRBJ1-5; TRBD1 matches at 9 bases. The CDR3 is made up of 15 amino acids. CDR1 is SEHNR, CDR2 FQNEAQ, per germline (reference sequence). V lost 3 bases to trimming and J lost 5 bases; unmatched junction nucleotides: 5. The CDR3, as DNA: TGTGCCAGCAGCTTCGGACAGGGGTTTGATCAGCCCCAGCATTTT. Its protein product is CASSFGQGFDQPQHF. The variable domain in full, completed from reference TRBV7-9 and TRBJ1-5, reads DTGVSQNPRHKITKRGQNVTFRCDPISEHNRLYWYRQTLGQGPEFLTYFQNEAQLEKSRLLSDRFSAERPKGSFSTLEIQRTEQGDSAMYLCASSFGQGFDQPQHFGDGTRLSIL.

This clonotype occurred many times. The chain joins TRBV7-2 to TRBJ1-2; 9 nucleotides agree with TRBD1. The V gene end was trimmed by 4 bases and the J gene end by 5 bases; junction bases not matched to a gene: 2. Germline V CDR1 and CDR2: SGHTA, FQGNSA. This CDR3 is built from 13 residues. The CDR3 sequence is CASSSGQGYGYTF. Written as DNA, the CDR3 is TGTGCCAGCAGCTCGGGACAGGGATATGGCTACACCTTC. Full variable domain (rest looked up from reference TRBV7-2 and TRBJ1-2): GAGVSQSPSNKVTEKGKDVELRCDPISGHTALYWYRQSLGQGLEFLIYFQGNSAPDKSGLPSDRFSAERTGGSVSTLTIQRTQQEDSAVYLCASSSGQGYGYTFGSGTRLTVV.

This clonotype has only a few counts. The chain employs TRBV7-4 and TRBJ2-6; no reliable D call. CDR1 and CDR2 (germline): SGHVT, SQSDAQ. Trimming removed 5 bases from V and 4 bases from J, with 3 bases in between. The CDR3 extends over 12 amino acids. CDR3: CASSQGANVLTF. CDR3 in DNA: TGTGCCAGCAGCCAAGGGGCCAACGTCCTGACTTTC. Full variable domain (rest looked up from reference TRBV7-4 and TRBJ2-6): GAGVSQSPRYKVAKRGRDVALRCDSISGHVTLYWYRQTLGQGSEVLTYSQSDAQRDKSGRPSGRFSAERPERSVSTLKIQRTEQGDSAVYLCASSQGANVLTFGAGSRLTVL.

This clonotype was observed many times. The J gene is TRBJ2-5, the V gene TRBV20-1, with 12 bases aligning to TRBD2. The V segment lost 2 bases and the J segment 5 bases; nucleotides outside the gene matches: 6. This CDR3 has 15 residues. The germline V gene encodes CDR1 DFQATT and CDR2 SNEGSKA (reference sequence). CDR3 sequence (DNA): TGCAGTGCTAGAAAGACTAGCGGGGGTGGGGAGACCCAGTACTTC. The encoded protein is CSARKTSGGGETQYF.

The chain is built from TRBV7-9 and TRBJ1-6, with unresolved D. Per the germline V gene, CDR1 is SEHNR and CDR2 is FQNEAQ (reference sequence). The ends were cut back, 6 bases at V and 19 bases at J, with 28 bases in the middle. This CDR3 spans 15 amino acids. The DNA of the CDR3 is TGTGCCAGCAGTCTGGCGAAATATGTCTACACCTTCGTTCACTTT. It specifies CASSLAKYVYTFVHF.

The chain has TRBV10-3 and TRBJ2-5, with D perhaps TRBD1 or TRBD2 (6 bases each). Trimming stripped 11 bases from V and 3 bases from J, with 16 bases between. Germline V CDR1 and CDR2: ENHRY, SYGVKD. The CDR3 is 13 amino acids. The chain's CDR3 is CALGGGSKETQYF. CDR3 bases: TGTGCCCTCGGAGGGGGATCAAAAGAGACCCAGTACTTC.

This clonotype was counted at least ten times. The J gene is TRBJ1-4, the V gene TRBV29-1, with D possibly TRBD1 on 6 matching bases. CDR1 and CDR2 from the germline V gene are SQVTM and ANQGSEA. The V end lost 7 bases, the J end lost 6 bases, and 15 bases lay between the germline ends. CDR3 size: 13 residues. The CDR3 loop reads CSAPDPGDEKLFF. The CDR3 DNA reads TGCAGCGCACCGGACCCAGGGGATGAAAAACTGTTTTTT.

The gene calls are TRBV10-3 and TRBJ1-1; D ambiguous. Per germline, CDR1 ENHRY and CDR2 SYGVKD. The CDR3 sequence is 12 residues long. The ends were cut back, 9 bases at V and 8 bases at J, with 16 bases in the middle. The CDR3 region is CAISTQDYEAFF. The CDR3 nucleotides are TGTGCCATTAGTACTCAGGACTACGAAGCTTTCTTT.

This clonotype was observed many times. J is TRBJ1-3 and V is TRBV7-2; 9 bases map to TRBD1. The V gene's germline CDR1 is SGHTA and CDR2 FQGNSA. The J segment lost 5 bases and the V segment lost 5 bases, leaving 7 bases of the junction unmatched. CDR3 length equals 15 residues. The CDR3 sequence: CASSQDRGRRNTIYF. CDR3 nucleotide sequence: TGTGCCAGCAGCCAGGACAGGGGAAGACGAAACACCATATATTTT.

The CDR3 nucleotides read TGTGCCAGCAGCTTCGGAGGGGGGCCGGAGAACCAGTACTTC. Residues: CASSFGGGPENQYF. This sequence joins TRBV7-8 and TRBJ2-7; D is perhaps TRBD1 or TRBD2 (6 bases each). The CDR3 contains 14 residues. The V and J ends lost 3 bases and 10 bases respectively, with 19 bases between them. From germline, CDR1 is SGHVS and CDR2 FQNEAQ.

The V and J genes are TRBV7-9 and TRBJ1-6, with TRBD1 matching 7 bases. V lost 5 bases, J lost 19 bases, and 20 bases stayed unmatched. The CDR3 totals 15 residues. Germline CDR1 reads SEHNR; CDR2 reads FQNEAQ (reference sequence). Here the CDR3 DNA reads TGTGCCAGCAGCGTTCAGGGGGGTTCGGGGTCAAACCAGCACTTT. Its translation is CASSVQGGSGSNQHF.

J is TRBJ2-1 and V is TRBV7-2; D gene ambiguous. The DNA end lines up better with TRBJ2-7; the J call may be wrong. The CDR3 runs to 14 residues. The V gene's germline CDR1 is SGHTA and CDR2 FQGNSA. CDR3 sequence reads: CASSYGYRVVEQYF. In DNA form, the CDR3 reads TGTGCCAGCAGCTACGGATATCGGGTCGTCGAGCAGTACTTC.

CDR3: CASSSDPGTKAFF. CDR3 DNA: TGTGCCAGCAGCTCAGACCCAGGTACAAAAGCTTTCTTT. V is TRBV5-5 and J is TRBJ1-1; no definite D call. Trimming removed 3 bases from V and 9 bases from J, with 15 bases in between. Germline V lookup: CDR1 SGHKS, CDR2 YYEKEE (reference sequence). The CDR3 has 13 amino acids. Full variable domain (outside the CDR3, taken from reference TRBV5-5 and TRBJ1-1): DAGVTQSPTHLIKTRGQQVTLRCSPISGHKSVSWYQQVLGQGPQFIFQYYEKEERGRGNFPDRFSARQFPNYSSELNVNALLLGDSALYLCASSSDPGTKAFFGQGTRLTVV.

Concerning this clonotype: It is likely a read error, because the conserved phenylalanine at the end of the CDR3 is missing. Because the CDR3's place on the DNA is in doubt, the DNA is left out and the CDR3 is given as listed by TCRdb. The chain recombines TRBV2 with TRBJ2-3; TRBD1, the D gene given by the table, was not confirmed from the DNA. The CDR3 contains 16 residues when both ends are counted. CDR1 is SNHLY, CDR2 FYNNEI, per germline. The chain's CDR3 is CASRWDQVHPLEQYFV.

The gene calls are TRBV9 and TRBJ1-4; no definite D call. The germline V and J ends were trimmed by 3 bases and 16 bases, with 22 bases remaining between them. The CDR3 has 14 residues. Germline-derived CDR1 and CDR2 are SGDLS and YYNGEE. CDR3 nucleotide sequence: TGTGCCAGCAGCGGGGCGGGCATAGTCTACGAGCAGTTTTTT. Translated: CASSGAGIVYEQFF.

As concerns this clonotype: One end of the junction fails to match germline, which may point to a read error. V usage is TRBV7-2 and J usage is TRBJ2-2; tentative D call: TRBD2 (5 bases). Germline lookup yields CDR1 SGHTA and CDR2 FQGNSA. This CDR3 is built from 14 residues. For the CDR3, the DNA is TGTGCCAGCAGTTATAGCACATGCTCCGGGAAGCTGTTTTTT. As protein: CASSYSTCSGKLFF.

This clonotype was seen at least ten times. The V call is TRBV5-8, the J call TRBJ2-5, with a weak D call TRBD1 (6 bases). Germline values: CDR1 SGHTS, CDR2 YDEGEE. The CDR3 sequence is 13 residues long. The V gene lost 0 bases and the J gene lost 4 bases, with 7 bases spanning the gap. CDR3: CASSLAQGETQYF. In nucleotides, the CDR3 is TGTGCCAGCAGCTTGGCACAGGGAGAGACCCAGTACTTC.